This passage covers 18 T cell receptor beta chains from one sample sequenced in a study of molecular identifiers for immune sequencing clone quantification. One entry per CDR3 protein, called by TCRdb with MiXCR from the PCR reads. The top ten hold 1.5% to 1.7% of the sample, which has around 65,000 distinct CDR3 sequences, about a fifth seen once. Sequenced material: naive CD8+ T cells from blood, with Jurkat cell RNA spiked in. The subset: FACS-sorted CD8+CD4-CCR7+CD45RA+ naive T cells. These receptors were obtained from a human donor in good health. Some libraries in this study had Jurkat cell RNA spiked in.

This clonotype has a count of ten or more. V gene TRBV7-2 combines with J gene TRBJ1-4; D is unclear. The CDR3 has 14 residues. The V and J ends lost 2 bases and 8 bases respectively, with 12 bases between them. Germline CDR1 and CDR2: SGHTA and FQGNSA. CDR3 coding DNA: TGTGCCAGCAGCTTAATTCTCCGCGGGGAAAAACTGTTTTTT. This encodes CASSLILRGEKLFF.

This clonotype was counted many times. The rearrangement uses TRBV24-1 and TRBJ2-1; maybe TRBD2 (6 bases). Looked up from germline, CDR1 is KGHDR and CDR2 is SFDVKD. The length of the CDR3 is 17 residues. V was shortened by 4 bases and J by 6 bases, with 21 bases between the two germline ends. CDR3 region: CATSEPPTSEKVNEQFF. CDR3 sequence (DNA): TGTGCCACCAGTGAACCTCCGACTAGTGAGAAGGTCAATGAGCAGTTCTTC.

As for this clonotype: Relative to the germline gene, one junction end is altered; a read error may explain this. This sequence joins TRBV7-9 and TRBJ2-5; 8 bases match TRBD1. Germline V lookup: CDR1 SEHNR, CDR2 FQNEAQ (reference sequence). This CDR3 comprises 15 residues. The CDR3 loop is CASSLAGTGRETQYF. Written as DNA, the CDR3 is TGTGCCAGCAGCCTAGCCGGGACAGGAAGGGAGACCCAGTACTTC.

The chain joins TRBV12-3 or TRBV12-4 to TRBJ2-7, with unresolved D. V was clipped by 8 bases and J by 2 bases, with 13 bases between them. The CDR3 runs to 13 residues. In nucleotides, the CDR3 is TGTGCCAGCTCAGACGGAGAAACCTACGAGCAGTACTTC. Translated: CASSDGETYEQYF.

This clonotype was seen at least ten times. This rearrangement joins TRBV7-9 to TRBJ2-3; D gene ambiguous. Trimming removed 1 base from V and 2 bases from J, with 16 bases in between. The germline gives CDR1 SEHNR, CDR2 FQNEAQ (reference sequence). This CDR3 comprises 17 residues. The CDR3 sequence: CASSLVSGLDHTDTQYF. The DNA of the CDR3 is TGTGCCAGCAGCTTAGTGAGTGGTCTAGACCACACAGATACGCAGTATTTT.

The genes are TRBV12-3 or TRBV12-4 and TRBJ2-7, with TRBD2 matching 8 bases. V was clipped by 5 bases and J by 3 bases; unmatched bases: 6. The CDR3 is 14 residues long. The CDR3 spells CASSIDTSGYEQYF. The CDR3 nucleotides read TGTGCCAGCAGTATCGATACTAGCGGCTACGAGCAGTACTTC.

This clonotype was observed many times. V and J are TRBV2 and TRBJ1-1; possibly TRBD1 for D (6 bases). Germline values: CDR1 SNHLY, CDR2 FYNNEI. Deletions cut 8 bases from V and 6 bases from J, with 19 bases between. This CDR3 region has 14 residues. CDR3 in amino acids: CASGTPANGAEAFF. The CDR3 bases are TGTGCCAGCGGGACACCTGCGAACGGGGCTGAAGCTTTCTTT.

There are many counts of this clonotype. The rearrangement uses TRBV4-1 and TRBJ1-5; D unresolved. The CDR3 covers 16 residues. CDR1 MGHRA and CDR2 YSYEKL come from the germline V gene. The V end was cut by 1 base, the J end by 2 bases, with 12 bases between. CDR3 in amino acids: CASSQVATIGNQPQHF. The CDR3 coding sequence is TGCGCCAGCAGCCAAGTCGCGACAATAGGCAATCAGCCCCAGCATTTT.

Note on this clonotype: An end of the junction differs from the germline gene, which may be a read error. V is TRBV7-9 and J is TRBJ2-2, with unresolved D. This CDR3 contains 12 residues. Germline CDR1 reads SEHNR; CDR2 reads FQNEAQ (reference sequence). CDR3 sequence: CTSSRDSGELFF. CDR3 in DNA: TGTACCAGCAGCCGAGATTCCGGGGAGCTGTTTTTT.

The chain uses TRBV12-3 or TRBV12-4 and TRBJ2-7; D is perhaps TRBD2 (5 bases). The germline V and J ends were trimmed by 8 bases and 5 bases, with 19 bases remaining between them. CDR3 length: 14 residues. The CDR3 sequence: CASGRDLGLHEQYF. DNA for the CDR3: TGTGCCAGCGGGAGAGACCTAGGACTCCACGAGCAGTACTTC.

The CDR3 spells CATSGLAGDSQFF. The DNA for the CDR3 is TGTGCCACCAGCGGACTAGCGGGAGATTCACAGTTCTTC. This sequence joins TRBV15 and TRBJ2-1; 13 positions agree with TRBD2. Germline V gene sequence: CDR1 LNHNV, CDR2 YYDKDF (reference sequence). This CDR3 is built from 13 residues. V gave up 5 bases and J gave up 13 bases; unmatched junction bases: 5.

This clonotype has at least ten counts. The chain couples TRBV4-3 to TRBJ2-7; unclear D gene. The germline V gene has CDR1 LGHNA and CDR2 YSLEER. V lost 4 bases and J lost 4, with 11 bases in between. The CDR3 is 13 amino acids. CDR3: CASSRNRYYEQYF. In DNA, the CDR3 is TGCGCCAGCAGCCGGAATCGTTATTACGAGCAGTACTTC.

The chain employs TRBV20-1 and TRBJ2-1, with D possibly being TRBD2 (5 bases). The CDR3 contains 15 residues. V shed 4 bases and J shed 1 base, with 14 bases lying between them. Germline V gene lookup returns CDR1 DFQATT and CDR2 SNEGSKA (reference sequence). The CDR3 nucleotides read TGCAGTGCTATAAGTACGGACTTTTCCTACAATGAGCAGTTCTTC. Translating it yields CSAISTDFSYNEQFF.

About this clonotype itself: Being one base from a much bigger clone, this may be a read error. This CDR3 fails to terminate in the conserved phenylalanine or tryptophan, so it likely reflects a read error. The chain carries TRBV27 and TRBJ1-1; a possible D gene is TRBD1 (6 bases). Germline CDR1 is MNHEY and CDR2 is SMNVEV (reference sequence). Trimming pared 7 bases from V and 6 bases from J, leaving 18 bases between. CDR3 length equals 14 residues. CDR3 protein: CASTQSLQGAEAFL. The DNA for the CDR3 is TGTGCCAGCACCCAAAGCTTACAGGGCGCTGAAGCTTTCCTT.

There are a few counts of this clonotype. A much larger clone lies a single base off, so this may be a read error. V is TRBV5-6 and J is TRBJ2-3; tentative D call: TRBD2 (5 bases). CDR3 length equals 15 residues. Germline CDR1 and CDR2: SGHDT and YYEEEE. Trimming cost V 3 bases and J 2 bases, with 13 bases left between them. The CDR3 sequence: CASSSDPGITDTQYF. In nucleotides, the CDR3 is TGTGCCAGCAGCTCGGATCCGGGGATCACAGATACGCAGTATTTT.

This clonotype has ten or more counts. One junction end does not reproduce the germline sequence, and a read error may be involved. The genes are TRBV4-1 and TRBJ2-7; D remains unclear. This CDR3 region has 13 residues. The germline V gene encodes CDR1 MGHRA and CDR2 YSYEKL. CDR3 protein: CASSQEWGYEQYF. The CDR3 DNA reads TGCGCCAGCAGTCAAGAATGGGGATACGAGCAGTACTTC.

J is TRBJ1-1 and V is TRBV2; D possibly corresponds to TRBD1 (5 bases). The germline CDR1 and CDR2 sequences are SNHLY and FYNNEI. The CDR3 is 14 residues long. V lost 6 bases, J lost 4 bases, and 15 bases lay in between. CDR3 coding DNA: TGTGCCAGCAGCTCCAGTGGGGCCGGCACTGAAGCTTTCTTT. This sequence encodes CASSSSGAGTEAFF.

This clonotype was recorded at least ten times. The rearrangement links TRBV19 to TRBJ1-5, with 8 bases lining up with TRBD1. CDR1 and CDR2 from the germline V gene are LNHDA and SQIVND (reference sequence). Trimming removed 2 bases from V and 5 bases from J; junction bases left unmatched: 8. This CDR3 is built from 16 residues. The CDR3 DNA reads as TGTGCCAGTAGTATATCCGGGACAGGAACTCATCAGCCCCAGCATTTT. Translated, it gives CASSISGTGTHQPQHF.